These 8 T cell receptor beta chains originate from one sample sequenced in a study of early T cells in non-severe SARS-CoV-2 infection. TCRdb analysed the 5' RACE reads with MiXCR anew, one entry per CDR3 protein. Among 60,000 or so distinct CDR3 sequences, approximately 9.9% were seen once, and the ten largest hold roughly 20%. The specimen was whole blood. The receptors come from an adult who was a healthcare worker with PCR-confirmed SARS-CoV-2 infection or an uninfected control (not recorded which).

CDR3 in amino acids: CSLLTGNTGELFF. As DNA, the CDR3 is TGCAGCCTTCTGACAGGGAACACCGGGGAGCTGTTTTTT. This chain connects TRBV29-1 to TRBJ2-2; D might be TRBD1 (6 bases). Germline lookup yields CDR1 SQVTM and CDR2 ANQGSEA. The CDR3 totals 13 residues. V lost 8 bases and J lost 1, with 11 bases in between.

This clonotype was detected ten times or more. The V call is TRBV13, the J call TRBJ1-5; no firm D call. Trimming removed 0 bases at V and 4 bases at J, with 7 bases between. Germline V lookup: CDR1 PRHDT, CDR2 FYEKMQ (reference sequence). The CDR3 loop spans 14 amino acids. CDR3 in DNA: TGTGCCAGCAGCTTAGGCCGGGTTAATCAGCCCCAGCATTTT. This gives the protein CASSLGRVNQPQHF.

This clonotype showed up many times. The chain employs TRBV12-3 or TRBV12-4 and TRBJ2-2, with a possible D match to TRBD2 (7 bases). The CDR3 extends over 16 amino acids. The V end lost 7 bases, the J end lost 3 bases, and 18 bases lay between the germline ends. The CDR3 nucleotides are TGTGCCAGCACCACCCATTGGGGGGGCCACACCGGGGAGCTGTTTTTT. This codes for CASTTHWGGHTGELFF.

This clonotype was detected a few times. The rearrangement uses TRBV5-1 and TRBJ2-3; D gene uncertain. The germline gives CDR1 SGHRS, CDR2 YFSETQ. Between the trimmed V and J ends, which lost 5 bases and 0 bases, there was a span of 13 bases. This CDR3 is 15 amino acids long. The CDR3: CASRSFYISTDTQYF. CDR3 in DNA: TGCGCCAGCAGATCATTCTACATTAGCACAGATACGCAGTATTTT. The whole variable domain, filled in from reference TRBV5-1 and TRBJ2-3, reads KAGVTQTPRYLIKTRGQQVTLSCSPISGHRSVSWYQQTPGQGLQFLFEYFSETQRNKGNFPGRFSGRQFSNSRSEMNVSTLELGDSALYLCASRSFYISTDTQYFGPGTRLTVL.

At least ten counts were recorded for this clonotype. The genes are TRBV20-1 and TRBJ1-2, with a weak D call TRBD1 (5 bases). Trimming removed 3 bases at V and 8 bases at J, with 19 bases between. Germline V CDR1 and CDR2: DFQATT, SNEGSKA (reference sequence). This CDR3 is built from 14 residues. CDR3 region: CSASRGTRGSGYTF. Written as DNA, the CDR3 is TGCAGTGCTAGCCGCGGGACCCGAGGCTCCGGCTACACCTTC.

The V call is TRBV9, the J call TRBJ1-1; D might be TRBD1 (6 bases). This CDR3 is built from 12 residues. CDR1 and CDR2 (germline): SGDLS, YYNGEE. Trimming removed 3 bases at V and 7 bases at J, with 10 bases between. This CDR3 reads CASSAGGGEAFF. The CDR3, as DNA: TGTGCCAGCAGCGCCGGGGGCGGTGAAGCTTTCTTT.

This clonotype was picked up many times. The chain combines TRBV12-5 with TRBJ2-3; TRBD1 or TRBD2 may be the D gene (5 bases each). V was clipped by 4 bases and J by 4 bases, with 15 bases between them. Germline loops: CDR1 LGHNT, CDR2 FRNRAP. The CDR3 sequence is 15 residues long. CDR3 nucleotide sequence: TGTGCTAGTGGTTCCCCGGGACCTTACGCAGATACGCAGTATTTT. This sequence encodes CASGSPGPYADTQYF.

A few counts support this clonotype. This rearrangement joins TRBV20-1 to TRBJ2-2; D assignment may be TRBD1 or TRBD2 (5 bases each). This CDR3 comprises 14 residues. Trimming removed 4 bases at V and 2 bases at J, with 11 bases between. Germline V CDR1 and CDR2: DFQATT, SNEGSKA (reference sequence). This CDR3 is CSATGPLNTGELFF. CDR3 nucleotides: TGCAGTGCTACGGGACCCCTAAACACCGGGGAGCTGTTTTTT.